These T cell receptor beta chains were read from a single sample in a study of blood T cell repertoires in COVID-19. The method was immunoSEQ multiplex PCR; TCRdb's version includes in-frame clones alone and lacks a portion of them. The sample includes some 360,000 clones, about 88% seen only once; the top ten take about 0.94%. The sample was PBMCs or T cells enriched from blood (not recorded which). These receptors all come from a woman younger than 45 who had been exposed to COVID-19. The CDR3 runs from the conserved cysteine through the conserved F or W. Size values are once, few and many counts, or a class for expanded clones, and some rows have none.

j_gene: TRBJ2-7
v_gene: TRBV7-7
len: 17
abundance: NA
CDR3aa: CASRPRGIQRGDYEQYF

j_gene: TRBJ2-1
v_gene: TRBV11-2
len: 17
abundance: NA
CDR3aa: CASSLGGATSSYNEQFF

j_gene: TRBJ1-5
v_gene: TRBV18
len: 19
abundance: NA
CDR3aa: CASSPSRPLSGDSNQPQHF

j_gene: TRBJ2-7
v_gene: TRBV4-1
len: 16
abundance: NA
CDR3aa: CASSQGVLGQLYEQYF

j_gene: TRBJ1-1
v_gene: TRBV18
len: 15
abundance: NA
CDR3aa: CASSQSQGDHTEAFF

j_gene: TRBJ2-3
v_gene: TRBV9
len: 16
abundance: NA
CDR3aa: CASSAGLAGLTDTQYF

j_gene: TRBJ2-7
v_gene: TRBV10-3
len: 17
abundance: many
CDR3aa: CAISLGTSGQLAYEQYF

j_gene: TRBJ2-7
v_gene: TRBV6-5
len: 13
abundance: once
CDR3aa: CASSYFMGAEQYF

j_gene: TRBJ1-1
v_gene: TRBV18
len: 14
abundance: NA
CDR3aa: CASSPGTGRAEAFF

j_gene: TRBJ2-3
v_gene: TRBV6-5
len: 15
abundance: NA
CDR3aa: CASRVGRVTSDTQYF

j_gene: TRBJ2-7
v_gene: TRBV7-9
len: 16
abundance: NA
CDR3aa: CASSPHGGLRGDEQYF

j_gene: TRBJ2-5
v_gene: TRBV15
len: 20
abundance: NA
CDR3aa: CATSREPGLAGEGKGETQYF

j_gene: TRBJ1-1
v_gene: TRBV2
len: 13
abundance: NA
CDR3aa: CATRLTVNTEAFF

j_gene: TRBJ2-3
v_gene: TRBV19
len: 15
abundance: NA
CDR3aa: CASSIGGPRVDTQYF

j_gene: TRBJ2-5
v_gene: TRBV10-3
len: 13
abundance: NA
CDR3aa: CATALAGGETQYF

j_gene: TRBJ2-3
v_gene: TRBV5-1
len: 13
abundance: NA
CDR3aa: CASSWESSDTQYF

j_gene: TRBJ1-1
v_gene: TRBV18
len: 12
abundance: NA
CDR3aa: CASSPREGGTFF

j_gene: TRBJ2-3
v_gene: TRBV2
len: 15
abundance: NA
CDR3aa: CASIFLAGVTDTQYF

j_gene: TRBJ1-1
v_gene: TRBV7-9
len: 15
abundance: NA
CDR3aa: CASSLWTAVDSEAFF

j_gene: TRBJ2-7
v_gene: TRBV29-1
len: 16
abundance: NA
CDR3aa: CSVGGQGMDLAYEQYF

j_gene: TRBJ1-2
v_gene: TRBV11-2
len: 13
abundance: NA
CDR3aa: CASSLDWGDGYTF

j_gene: TRBJ2-1
v_gene: TRBV29-1
len: 13
abundance: NA
CDR3aa: CSVQTSGTNEQFF

j_gene: TRBJ1-2
v_gene: TRBV12-3/TRBV12-4
len: 11
abundance: NA
CDR3aa: CASSSSYGYTF

j_gene: TRBJ1-2
v_gene: TRBV15
len: 18
abundance: few
CDR3aa: CATSRGIFQGQGNYGYTF

j_gene: TRBJ2-7
v_gene: TRBV27
len: 15
abundance: NA
CDR3aa: CASREPSGPSYEQYF

j_gene: TRBJ2-7
v_gene: TRBV12-3/TRBV12-4
len: 11
abundance: NA
CDR3aa: CASSSGYEQYF

j_gene: TRBJ2-1
v_gene: TRBV10-3
len: 14
abundance: NA
CDR3aa: CAIMGSGRGNEQFF

j_gene: TRBJ1-3
v_gene: TRBV19
len: 13
abundance: NA
CDR3aa: CASSIPGEPTIYF

j_gene: TRBJ2-3
v_gene: TRBV10-3
len: 16
abundance: NA
CDR3aa: CAIQREIAGSTDTQYF

j_gene: TRBJ2-7
v_gene: TRBV11-2
len: 16
abundance: NA
CDR3aa: CASSLRRQGGTYEQYF

j_gene: TRBJ1-2
v_gene: TRBV1
len: 15
abundance: NA
CDR3aa: CTSSPPVQSNYGYTF

j_gene: TRBJ2-7
v_gene: TRBV29-1
len: 13
abundance: NA
CDR3aa: CSVGGSDSHEQYF

j_gene: TRBJ1-2
v_gene: TRBV30
len: 13
abundance: NA
CDR3aa: CAWKGRLNYGYTF

j_gene: TRBJ2-3
v_gene: TRBV28
len: 15
abundance: NA
CDR3aa: CASSGLAGGTDTQYF

j_gene: TRBJ2-1
v_gene: TRBV5-4
len: 14
abundance: NA
CDR3aa: CASSPAGVYNEQFF

j_gene: TRBJ1-1
v_gene: TRBV19
len: 16
abundance: NA
CDR3aa: CASSNRDRGMNTEAFF

j_gene: TRBJ2-5
v_gene: TRBV11-3
len: 14
abundance: NA
CDR3aa: CASTTRGSQETQYF

j_gene: TRBJ2-1
v_gene: TRBV3-1/TRBV3-2
len: 14
abundance: NA
CDR3aa: CASSQRGSVNEQFF

j_gene: TRBJ2-7
v_gene: TRBV28
len: 17
abundance: NA
CDR3aa: CASSPLGLARSSYEQYF

j_gene: TRBJ2-7
v_gene: TRBV7-6
len: 16
abundance: NA
CDR3aa: CASSLGGGTDSYEQYF

j_gene: TRBJ2-7
v_gene: TRBV29-1
len: 19
abundance: NA
CDR3aa: CSVGGLGSGSRRSSYEQYF

j_gene: TRBJ2-2
v_gene: TRBV2
len: 16
abundance: NA
CDR3aa: CARKHGLGDNAGELFF